This TCR beta chain is from a study of cytomegalovirus exposure and HLA in healthy donors. Notes on this clone: As yet, its antigen is unknown.

The PCR used 60 Vbeta and 13 Jbeta primers. The data were produced by immunoSEQ multiplex PCR, yet TCRdb's version contains in-frame clones alone and is incomplete. Of about 160,000 clones listed, roughly 71% are singletons. Regarding the study as a whole: Relative to equally common others, HLA-associated TCR beta chains showed greater clonal expansion in a later analysis.

The source material was PBMCs. The sequence was obtained from a woman between 50 and 59 years old in good health and CMV-seropositive.

CDR3 DNA: TGCGCCAGCAGCCAAGGACTAGCGGGGACAAGCACAGATACGCAGTATTTT. Encoded protein: CASSQGLAGTSTDTQYF. This chain uses TRBV4-1 with TRBJ2-3; 11 positions agree with TRBD2. V gave up 1 base and J gave up 0 bases; unmatched junction bases: 3. Germline CDR1 reads MGHRA; CDR2 reads YSYEKL. The CDR3 consists of 17 residues.